This TCR beta chain was identified in a study of blood T cell repertoires in COVID-19. Looking at the study overall: Whether acute or convalescent, the COVID-19 samples came from the United States, Italy and Spain. PBMCs, B-cell-depleted T cells, or T cells were the source of the cDNA or gDNA that made up the material.

Clones were read by immunoSEQ multiplex PCR, and TCRdb kept only the in-frame ones, dropping some. Among around 260,000 clones listed, about nine tenths were seen once. The CDR3 runs 16 residues. Trimming took off 1 base at V and 1 base at J, with 11 bases between the two ends. Germline V gene sequence: CDR1 SGHAT, CDR2 FQNNGV. The sequencing sample was made of peripheral blood. The chain carries TRBV11-2 and TRBJ2-1; a weak D match, TRBD1 (6 bases). The sequence came from a woman aged 40 to 50 who had recovered from COVID-19. CDR3 sequence reads: CASSLGTGFSYNEQFF. CDR3 in DNA: TGTGCCAGCAGCTTAGGTACAGGGTTTTCCTACAATGAGCAGTTCTTC.